This T cell receptor beta chain was profiled in a study of control samples from healthy donors and cancer patients. Trimming removed 3 bases from V and 4 bases from J, with 4 bases in between. The CDR3 has 12 residues. Assay used: immunoSEQ multiplex PCR; TCRdb lists only in-frame clones, some missing. This table holds 40,000 to 65,000 clones, about nine tenths found once. Note on this clone: The sample contains more than one DNA sequence encoding this CDR3.

This sequence joins TRBV12-3 or TRBV12-4 and TRBJ1-5; D gene uncertain. The sequence derives from a man in his sixties with head and neck cancer. The material sequenced was PBMCs. The CDR3 here is CASSFRNQPQHF. The CDR3 coding sequence is TGTGCCAGCAGTTTCAGGAATCAGCCCCAGCATTTT.